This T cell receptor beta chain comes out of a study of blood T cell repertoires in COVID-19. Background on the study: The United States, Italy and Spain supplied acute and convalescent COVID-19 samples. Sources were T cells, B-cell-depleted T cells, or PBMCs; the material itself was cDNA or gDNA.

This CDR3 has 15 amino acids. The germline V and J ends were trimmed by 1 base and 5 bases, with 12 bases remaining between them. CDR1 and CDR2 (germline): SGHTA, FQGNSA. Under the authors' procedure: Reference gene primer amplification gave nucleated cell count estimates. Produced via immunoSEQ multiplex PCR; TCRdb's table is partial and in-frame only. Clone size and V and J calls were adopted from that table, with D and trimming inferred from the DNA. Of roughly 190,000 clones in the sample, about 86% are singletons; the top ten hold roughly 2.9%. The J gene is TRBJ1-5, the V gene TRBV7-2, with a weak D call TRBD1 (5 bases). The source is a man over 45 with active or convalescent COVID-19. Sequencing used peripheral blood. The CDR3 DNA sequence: TGTGCCAGCAGCTTAGTCTCAGGGCAGGATCAGCCCCAGCATTTT. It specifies CASSLVSGQDQPQHF.